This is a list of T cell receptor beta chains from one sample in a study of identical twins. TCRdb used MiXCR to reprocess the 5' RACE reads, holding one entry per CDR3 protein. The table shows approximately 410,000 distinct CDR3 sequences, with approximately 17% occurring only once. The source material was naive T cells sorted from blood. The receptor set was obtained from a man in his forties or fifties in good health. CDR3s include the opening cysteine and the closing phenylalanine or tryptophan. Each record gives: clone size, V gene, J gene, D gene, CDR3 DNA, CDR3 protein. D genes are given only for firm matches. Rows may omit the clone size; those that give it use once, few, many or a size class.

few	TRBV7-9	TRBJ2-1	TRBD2	TGTGCCAGCACGATAGCGGGAGGTTCCTACAATGAGCAGTTCTTC	CASTIAGGSYNEQFF
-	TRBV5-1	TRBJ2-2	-	TGCGCCAGCAGCTTGGCCTGGCGGAACACCGGGGAGCTGTTTTTT	CASSLAWRNTGELFF
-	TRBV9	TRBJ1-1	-	TGTGCCAGCAGCGTAGCGGCGGGGGACACTGAAGCTTTCTTT	CASSVAAGDTEAFF
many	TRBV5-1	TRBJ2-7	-	TGCGCCAGCAGCTTGGGGTCGCCGACAGTGGGTTCCTACGAGCAGTACTTC	CASSLGSPTVGSYEQYF
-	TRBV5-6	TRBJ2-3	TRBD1	TGTGCCAGCAGCCTACAGGGGTTCAACACAGATACGCAGTATTTT	CASSLQGFNTDTQYF
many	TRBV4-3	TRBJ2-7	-	TGCGCCAGCAGCCTACTTTCCGGGACACCCCCCTACGAGCAGTACTTC	CASSLLSGTPPYEQYF
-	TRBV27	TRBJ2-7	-	TGTGCCAGCAGTTTAGGACCGCGGGCCGAGCAGTACTTC	CASSLGPRAEQYF
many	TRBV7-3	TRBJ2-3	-	TGTGCCAGCAGCTTAACCCCCCTGGGGGGTAGCACAGATACGCAGTATTTT	CASSLTPLGGSTDTQYF
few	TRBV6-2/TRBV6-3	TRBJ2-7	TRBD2	TGTGCCAGCAGTTACGGGACTAGCGGGAGGATGTCCTACGAGCAGTACTTC	CASSYGTSGRMSYEQYF
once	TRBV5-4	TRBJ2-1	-	TGTGCCAGCAGCTTGGGGGGCGGGGAAGGCAATGAGCAGTTCTTC	CASSLGGGEGNEQFF
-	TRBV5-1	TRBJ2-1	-	TGCGCCAGCAGCTTGACGTCGGCAGCTTCGTACAATGAGCAGTTCTTC	CASSLTSAASYNEQFF
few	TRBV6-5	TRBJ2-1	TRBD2	TGTGCCAGCAGTTACTCGGGTCCAGCGGGGGGGCTCTACAATGAGCAGTTCTTC	CASSYSGPAGGLYNEQFF
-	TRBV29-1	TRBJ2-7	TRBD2	TGCAGCGTTGTGGGACTAGCGGGATCCGAGCAGTACTTC	CSVVGLAGSEQYF
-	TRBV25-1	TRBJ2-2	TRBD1	TGTGCCAGCAGTGAAAACAGGGGCAACACCGGGGAGCTGTTTTTT	CASSENRGNTGELFF
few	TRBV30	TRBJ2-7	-	TGTGCCTGGAATCGCGGGACAGTTATCTACGAGCAGTACTTC	CAWNRGTVIYEQYF
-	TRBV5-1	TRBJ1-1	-	TGCACAAGCCCAGCAAGACCCAAAGACGTGCGAGTCTTCTTT	CTSPARPKDVRVFF
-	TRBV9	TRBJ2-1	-	TGTGCCAGCAGCGAAGCCGGGGTGGGGCAGTTCTTC	CASSEAGVGQFF
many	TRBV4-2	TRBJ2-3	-	TGTGCCAGCAGCCAAGGGGCGGGGGCTCAGGATACGCAGTATTTT	CASSQGAGAQDTQYF
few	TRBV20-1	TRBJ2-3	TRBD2	TGCAGTGCCTTAGGTACTAGCGCGTTCACAGATACGCAGTATTTT	CSALGTSAFTDTQYF
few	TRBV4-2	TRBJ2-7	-	TGTGCCAGCAGTCCGTCCGGACGGTACTCCTACGAGCAGTACTTC	CASSPSGRYSYEQYF
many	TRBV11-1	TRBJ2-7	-	TGTGCCAGCAGCCCGAGTTCCGGGTTCTACCACGAGCAGTACTTC	CASSPSSGFYHEQYF
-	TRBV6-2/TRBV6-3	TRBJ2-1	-	TGTGCCAGCAGTTACCCGTTGATTTACAATGAGCAGTTCTTC	CASSYPLIYNEQFF
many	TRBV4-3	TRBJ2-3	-	TGCGCCAGCAGCCACCCGACGACTAGACCTTTGTCGGATACGCAGTATTTT	CASSHPTTRPLSDTQYF
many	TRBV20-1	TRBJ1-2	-	TGCAGTGCCGAGGAAAGAGGGGGGCATGGCTACACCTTC	CSAEERGGHGYTF
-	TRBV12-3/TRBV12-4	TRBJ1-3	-	TGTGCCAGCAGTTTACTGCCCGAGGGGCTCAGCTCTGGAAACACCATATATTTT	CASSLLPEGLSSGNTIYF
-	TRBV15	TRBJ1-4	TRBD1	TGTGCCACCAGCACCAGGACAGGGTACGGTGAAAAACTGTTTTTT	CATSTRTGYGEKLFF
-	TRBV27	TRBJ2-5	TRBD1	TGTGCCAGCAGTGGCTCAGGGGGCTGGGAGACCCAGTACTTC	CASSGSGGWETQYF
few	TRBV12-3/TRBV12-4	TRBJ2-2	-	TGTGCCAGCAGTTGGTGGGGAGCCGGGGAGCTGTTTTTT	CASSWWGAGELFF
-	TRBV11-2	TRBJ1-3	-	TGTGCCAGCAGCTTACATCGGCTGGGTCCAAGGGGAAACACCATATATTTT	CASSLHRLGPRGNTIYF
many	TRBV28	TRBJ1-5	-	TGTGCCAGCGCAGGAGATAGCAATCAGCCCCAGCATTTT	CASAGDSNQPQHF
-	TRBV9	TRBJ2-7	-	TGTGCCAGCAGCGTAGGCCAGGGGGGCTACGAGCAGTACTTC	CASSVGQGGYEQYF
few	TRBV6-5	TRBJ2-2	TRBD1	TGTGCCAGCAGTTACCGGACAGGGAACACCGGGGAGCTGTTTTTT	CASSYRTGNTGELFF
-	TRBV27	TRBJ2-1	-	TGTGCCAGCAGTTTATACTTTGGCGGGGGCCGTGAGCAGTTCTTC	CASSLYFGGGREQFF
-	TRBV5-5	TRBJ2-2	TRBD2	TGTGCCAGCAGCGGTAGGACTAGCGGCACCGGGGAGCTGTTTTTT	CASSGRTSGTGELFF
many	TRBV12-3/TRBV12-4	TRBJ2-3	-	TGTGCCAGCAGAATGGGATTTAGCACAGATACGCAGTATTTT	CASRMGFSTDTQYF
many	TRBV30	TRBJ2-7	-	TGTGCCTGGAGTGACGGCAAAGACGAGCAGTACTTC	CAWSDGKDEQYF
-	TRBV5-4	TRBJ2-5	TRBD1	TGTGCCAGCAGCATTTCCGGGACAGGGGCAGAGACCCAGTACTTC	CASSISGTGAETQYF
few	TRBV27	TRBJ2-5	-	TGTGCCAGCAGTTTATCGACGATGGGGGCGTGGGGTTCGACGGAGACCCAGTACTTC	CASSLSTMGAWGSTETQYF
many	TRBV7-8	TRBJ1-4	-	TGTGCCAGCAGCTTAGCGGGAGCACCCCGCGGCGAAAAACTGTTTTTT	CASSLAGAPRGEKLFF
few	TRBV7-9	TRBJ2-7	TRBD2	TGTGCCAGCAGCCCCAAACTAGCGGAAGCCTACGAGCAGTACTTC	CASSPKLAEAYEQYF
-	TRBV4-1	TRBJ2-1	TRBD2	TGCGCCAGCACCCGACTAGCGGGGGCGTCTGGGCAGTTCTTC	CASTRLAGASGQFF
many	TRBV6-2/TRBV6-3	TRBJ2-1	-	TGTGCCAGCAGCTTGGAAGGGTATGGGATATACAATGAGCAGTTCTTC	CASSLEGYGIYNEQFF
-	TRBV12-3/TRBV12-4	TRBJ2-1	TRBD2	TGTGCCAGCAGTTTAGACGGGGGGGAGAGGTACAATGAGCAGTTCTTC	CASSLDGGERYNEQFF
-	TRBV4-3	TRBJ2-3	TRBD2	TGCGCCAGCAGCCGCCTAGCGGGAGAAGGTGGTGGACCAGATACGCAGTATTTT	CASSRLAGEGGGPDTQYF
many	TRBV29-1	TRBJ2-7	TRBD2	TGCAGCGTGAGCGGGAGTAACTACGAGCAGTACTTC	CSVSGSNYEQYF
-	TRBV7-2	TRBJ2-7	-	TGTGCCAGCAGCTGGGACAGACGGGGGGGAGGATCCTACGAGCAGTACTTC	CASSWDRRGGGSYEQYF
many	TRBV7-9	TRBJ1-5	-	TGTGCCAGCAGCGACCGGGACGCCAATCAGCCCCAGCATTTT	CASSDRDANQPQHF